The 14 T cell receptor beta chains below come from one sample, sequenced in a study of metastatic and nonmetastatic thyroid tumors. TCRdb recomputed clones from the PCR reads via MiXCR. The sample includes fewer than 20,000 clones, roughly 24% of them seen just once. Patients underwent thyroid surgery, and none had received any treatment before it. Specimen: tumor tissue. These receptors all stem from a male donor with papillary thyroid cancer or a benign thyroid nodule (not recorded which). Some clones in this sample may be carry-over from other donors' samples.

The sample holds many counts of this clone. The genes are TRBV2 and TRBJ1-2; 8 bases line up with TRBD1. The V and J ends lost 1 base and 2 bases, in that order; junction bases with no gene match: 3. The germline CDR1 and CDR2 sequences are SNHLY and FYNNEI. This CDR3 is 15 amino acids long. DNA for the CDR3: TGTGCCAGCAGTGAAGACCGGGACAGGAACTATGGCTACACCTTC. It is translated as CASSEDRDRNYGYTF.

This clone appeared a few times. This CDR3 is CASSDETGGSYEQYF. The CDR3 DNA reads as TGTGCCAGCAGCGATGAGACAGGGGGCTCCTACGAGCAGTACTTC. This chain joins TRBV6-1 and TRBJ2-7; 9 nucleotides line up with TRBD1. Trimming took 6 bases from V and 0 from J; bases not matched to a gene: 6. The CDR3 has 15 amino acids. Germline loops: CDR1 MNHNS, CDR2 SASEGT.

This clone was counted a few times. Germline and junction disagree at one end, which may indicate a read error. The same CDR3 arises from other DNA sequences in this sample as well. V gene TRBV6-4 combines with J gene TRBJ2-3; 10 positions match TRBD2. The CDR3 contains 15 residues. The germline gives CDR1 MRHNA, CDR2 SNTAGT. The CDR3, as DNA: TGCGCCAGCAGTGGTACTAGCGGGGGCACAGATACGCAGTATTTT. It is translated as CASSGTSGGTDTQYF.

By frequency in the sample, this clone is medium-sized. V gene TRBV10-3 combines with J gene TRBJ2-2; tentatively, D is TRBD1 (6 bases). CDR3 length: 14 residues. Germline V gene sequence: CDR1 ENHRY, CDR2 SYGVKD. V was clipped by 6 bases and J by 1 base, with 9 bases between them. The CDR3 bases are TGTGCCATCAGCCCGGGACAGAACACCGGGGAGCTGTTTTTT. Its protein is CAISPGQNTGELFF.

The table lists this clone with many counts. V gene TRBV20-1 combines with J gene TRBJ1-5, with D perhaps matching TRBD1 (5 bases). With 1 base removed from V and 1 base from J, the gap between germline ends came to 14 bases. The CDR3 has 16 residues. The germline CDR1 and CDR2 sequences are DFQATT and SNEGSKA (reference sequence). CDR3 coding DNA: TGCAGTGCTAGAGTAGGGCCCCGGGGCAGCAATCAGCCCCAGCATTTT. This sequence encodes CSARVGPRGSNQPQHF.

This clone was seen only a few times. The rearrangement joins TRBV12-3 or TRBV12-4 to TRBJ2-1; D perhaps matches TRBD2 (5 bases). V shed 6 bases and J shed 6 bases, with 18 bases lying between them. The CDR3 contains 15 residues. In DNA form, the CDR3 reads TGTGCCAGCAGCCAATCAGCGGTCGCTTTCAATGAGCAGTTCTTC. Translation: CASSQSAVAFNEQFF.

V is TRBV27 and J is TRBJ1-6; no reliable D call. This CDR3 is 14 amino acids long. Germline V gene lookup returns CDR1 MNHEY and CDR2 SMNVEV (reference sequence). V dropped 5 bases and J dropped 9 bases, with 14 bases sitting between them. CDR3 region: CASSLASGLSPLHF. In nucleotides, the CDR3 is TGTGCCAGCAGTCTTGCCTCCGGGCTTTCACCCCTCCACTTT.

This clone appeared a few times. The V gene is TRBV7-6, the J gene TRBJ2-2, with 8 bases identical to TRBD1. Losses at the gene ends were 0 bases for V and 5 bases for J; bases not matched to a gene: 8. Per germline, CDR1 SGHVS and CDR2 FNYEAQ. The CDR3 covers 17 residues. The CDR3 nucleotides read TGTGCCAGCAGCTTAGCTGGGACAGGTCAGGAGACCGGGGAGCTGTTTTTT. Its protein product is CASSLAGTGQETGELFF.

This clone was observed a handful of times. With a much larger clone just one base away, this may be a read error. The identical CDR3 is also encoded by other nucleotide sequences in the sample. V and J are TRBV5-6 and TRBJ1-1; D might be TRBD1 (5 bases). The CDR3 is made up of 14 amino acids. Germline CDR1 reads SGHDT; CDR2 reads YYEEEE. The chain's CDR3 is CASSSGTLIPEAFF. The CDR3 nucleotides are TGTGCCAGTAGCTCCGGGACTCTGATTCCTGAAGCTTTCTTT.

This clone was seen ten or more times. The chain is built from TRBV18 and TRBJ2-1; possible D gene TRBD2, 5 bases. CDR1 is KGHSH and CDR2 is LQKENI in the germline V gene. The CDR3 length is 16 residues. Trimming pared 2 bases from V and 0 bases from J, leaving 11 bases between. CDR3 sequence reads: CASSPKKRSSYNEQFF. The DNA of the CDR3 is TGTGCCAGCTCACCAAAGAAGCGGAGCTCCTACAATGAGCAGTTCTTC. The full variable domain, its missing parts supplied by reference TRBV18 and TRBJ2-1, is NAGVMQNPRHLVRRRGQEARLRCSPMKGHSHVYWYRQLPEEGLKFMVYLQKENIIDESGMPKERFSAEFPKEGPSILRIQQVVRGDSAAYFCASSPKKRSSYNEQFFGPGTRLTVL.

This clone has a handful of counts. The V and J genes are TRBV6-1 and TRBJ2-7; 7 nucleotides align to TRBD1. Trimming took 6 bases from V and 4 from J; bases not matched to a gene: 9. The CDR3 length is 14 residues. Germline-derived CDR1 and CDR2 are MNHNS and SASEGT. The CDR3 DNA is TGTGCCAGCAGCCCCCCCGGGACAGCATACGAGCAGTACTTC. It is translated as CASSPPGTAYEQYF.

The rearrangement uses TRBV9 and TRBJ1-1; no clear D gene. Germline V gene sequence: CDR1 SGDLS, CDR2 YYNGEE. The CDR3 contains 16 residues. Deletions cut 3 bases from V and 1 base from J, with 16 bases between. The CDR3 sequence is CASSANPWAANTEAFF. The DNA for the CDR3 is TGTGCCAGCAGCGCCAACCCGTGGGCTGCGAACACTGAAGCTTTCTTT.

The chain recombines TRBV20-1 with TRBJ2-1, with D possibly TRBD2 on 5 matching bases. Germline V lookup: CDR1 DFQATT, CDR2 SNEGSKA (reference sequence). The CDR3 covers 17 residues. Trimming took 0 bases from V and 3 from J, leaving 18 bases between them. CDR3 loop: CSARDESSWGNYNEQFF. CDR3 sequence (DNA): TGCAGTGCTAGAGACGAGTCTAGCTGGGGAAACTACAATGAGCAGTTCTTC.

The V and J genes are TRBV5-1 and TRBJ2-1; TRBD1 might be the D (6 bases). CDR1 is SGHRS, CDR2 YFSETQ, per germline. This CDR3 spans 15 amino acids. V shed 0 bases and J shed 1 base, with 8 bases lying between them. This CDR3 reads CASSLEDSSYNEQFF. The CDR3 nucleotides read TGCGCCAGCAGCTTGGAGGACAGTTCCTACAATGAGCAGTTCTTC.